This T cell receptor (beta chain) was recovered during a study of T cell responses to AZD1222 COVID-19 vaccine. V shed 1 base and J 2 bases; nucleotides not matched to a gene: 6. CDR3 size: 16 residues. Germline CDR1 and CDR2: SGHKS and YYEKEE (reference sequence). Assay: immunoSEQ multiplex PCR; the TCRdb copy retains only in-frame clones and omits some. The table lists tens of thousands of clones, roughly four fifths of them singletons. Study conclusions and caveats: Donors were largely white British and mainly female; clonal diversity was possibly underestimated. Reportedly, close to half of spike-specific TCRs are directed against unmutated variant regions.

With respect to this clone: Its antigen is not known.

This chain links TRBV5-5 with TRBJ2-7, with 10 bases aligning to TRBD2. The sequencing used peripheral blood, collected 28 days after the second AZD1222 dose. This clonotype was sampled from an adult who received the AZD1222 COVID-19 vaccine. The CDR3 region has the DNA TGTGCCAGCAGCTTGCAACTAGCGGGAACTACCTACGAGCAGTACTTC. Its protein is CASSLQLAGTTYEQYF.